These 24 T cell receptor beta chains came from one sample sequenced in a study of identical twins. TCRdb analysed the 5' RACE reads with MiXCR anew, one entry per CDR3 protein. The table includes some 500,000 distinct CDR3 sequences, 13% to 15% detected once. A further study also used this sample, focusing on yellow fever vaccine responses in identical twins.

Sequenced sample: CD4+ T cells sorted from blood. The receptors stem from a woman younger than 35 in good health.

This clonotype was seen repeatedly, ten times or more. This chain uses TRBV29-1 with TRBJ1-5; D perhaps matches TRBD1 (5 bases). V gave up 1 base and J gave up 6 bases, with 10 bases separating them. There are 13 residues in the CDR3. CDR1 and CDR2 from the germline V gene are SQVTM and ANQGSEA. CDR3 sequence reads: CSVEVGQGQPQHF. The CDR3 nucleotides are TGCAGCGTTGAAGTGGGGCAGGGTCAGCCCCAGCATTTT.

In its sample, this clonotype was seen a few times. This CDR3 is CASTPFKGGGNEQFF. In DNA form, the CDR3 reads TGTGCCAGCACCCCTTTTAAGGGCGGGGGCAATGAGCAGTTCTTC. V is TRBV28 and J is TRBJ2-1; 7 bases fit TRBD2. Germline V gives CDR1 MDHEN, CDR2 SYDVKM. The length of the CDR3 is 15 residues. V shed 7 bases and J 6 bases; nucleotides not matched to a gene: 12.

This clonotype was seen a handful of times. The J gene is TRBJ2-1, the V gene TRBV4-1, with 12 nucleotides matching TRBD1. Per the germline V gene, CDR1 is MGHRA and CDR2 is YSYEKL. This CDR3 spans 15 amino acids. V shed 3 bases and J 8 bases; nucleotides not matched to a gene: 5. This chain's CDR3 is CASSHTGQGAHEQFF. The CDR3 nucleotides are TGCGCCAGCAGCCATACGGGACAGGGGGCTCATGAGCAGTTCTTC.

J is TRBJ2-5 and V is TRBV6-2 or TRBV6-3; 7 bases agree with TRBD2. The germline V gene has CDR1 MNHEY and CDR2 SVGEGT. CDR3 length equals 16 residues. V dropped 5 bases and J dropped 5; count of bases not matched to a gene: 14. CDR3 DNA: TGTGCCAGCAGTGCCCTCGGGGAGGGCTCCCTCGAGACCCAGTACTTC. Its protein is CASSALGEGSLETQYF.

The chain couples TRBV20-1 to TRBJ1-1, with D perhaps TRBD1 (5 bases). Looked up from germline, CDR1 is DFQATT and CDR2 is SNEGSKA (reference sequence). There are 14 residues in the CDR3. Trimming removed 6 bases at V and 0 bases at J, with 14 bases between. The CDR3 protein is CSAKPGRLNTEAFF. The CDR3 DNA reads as TGCAGTGCCAAACCGGGACGCCTGAACACTGAAGCTTTCTTT.

This clonotype was counted only a few times. The chain joins TRBV6-2 or TRBV6-3 to TRBJ2-7; TRBD2 aligns across 10 bases. CDR3 length: 18 amino acids. CDR1 is MNHEY and CDR2 is SVGEGT in the germline V gene. V gave up 3 bases and J gave up 0 bases; unmatched junction bases: 11. The CDR3 is CASSYLGRASGGSYEQYF. As DNA, the CDR3 is TGTGCCAGCAGTTATCTTGGCAGAGCTAGCGGGGGCTCCTACGAGCAGTACTTC.

The CDR3 DNA sequence: TGTGCCAGCAGCCGGGGCAGCCAGACCAAAAACATTCAGTACTTC. The encoded protein is CASSRGSQTKNIQYF. This chain links TRBV9 with TRBJ2-4; TRBD1 or TRBD2 may be the D gene (5 bases each). CDR1 and CDR2 (germline): SGDLS, YYNGEE. Trimming cost V 4 bases and J 2 bases, with 13 bases left between them. CDR3 size: 15 residues.

The chain is built from TRBV4-3 and TRBJ1-2; TRBD1 aligns across 7 bases. Germline CDR1 is LGHNA and CDR2 is YSLEER. CDR3 length: 14 amino acids. J was trimmed by 4 bases and V by 0 bases; bases with no gene match: 2. The CDR3 DNA sequence: TGCGCCAGCAGCCAAGAGAAGGGGGCCTATGGCTACACCTTC. It codes for CASSQEKGAYGYTF.

The rearrangement uses TRBV20-1 and TRBJ2-7; maybe TRBD2 (5 bases). Per the germline V gene, CDR1 is DFQATT and CDR2 is SNEGSKA (reference sequence). V was trimmed by 1 base and J by 3 bases, leaving 16 bases between them. The CDR3 consists of 15 residues. The CDR3 nucleotides read TGCAGTGCTAGAGGATGGGAGACTATCGGCTACGAGCAGTACTTC. It is translated as CSARGWETIGYEQYF.

The chain recombines TRBV7-6 with TRBJ2-2, with D possibly being TRBD1 (5 bases). The CDR3 loop spans 15 amino acids. V was pared by 2 bases and J by 2 bases, with 9 bases between. CDR1 and CDR2 (germline): SGHVS, FNYEAQ. This chain's CDR3 is CASSLYTGNTGELFF. The CDR3 DNA sequence: TGTGCCAGCAGCTTATACACAGGAAACACCGGGGAGCTGTTTTTT. The full variable domain, with the rest looked up from reference TRBV7-6 and TRBJ2-2, is GAGVSQSPRYKVTKRGQDVALRCDPISGHVSLYWYRQALGQGPEFLTYFNYEAQQDKSGLPNDRFSAERPEGSISTLTIQRTEQRDSAMYRCASSLYTGNTGELFFGEGSRLTVL.

The chain uses TRBV18 and TRBJ2-2; the match to TRBD2 covers 8 bases. CDR1 KGHSH and CDR2 LQKENI come from the germline V gene. The CDR3 is 13 residues long. Losses at the gene ends were 3 bases for V and 11 bases for J; bases not matched to a gene: 5. DNA of the CDR3: TGTGCCAGCTCACCGCTAGCGGGCCAAGAGCTGTTTTTT. It encodes CASSPLAGQELFF. The variable domain in full, with the rest retrieved from reference TRBV18 and TRBJ2-2, is NAGVMQNPRHLVRRRGQEARLRCSPMKGHSHVYWYRQLPEEGLKFMVYLQKENIIDESGMPKERFSAEFPKEGPSILRIQQVVRGDSAAYFCASSPLAGQELFFGEGSRLTVL.

The chain recombines TRBV4-1 with TRBJ1-4; 7 bases are a match to TRBD1. Germline V gene sequence: CDR1 MGHRA, CDR2 YSYEKL. This CDR3 contains 14 residues. The V and J ends lost 4 bases and 5 bases, in that order; junction bases with no gene match: 4. This CDR3 reads CASSRTGPNEKLFF. CDR3 sequence (DNA): TGCGCCAGCAGCCGGACAGGCCCCAATGAAAAACTGTTTTTT.

This clonotype came up many times. The gene calls are TRBV3-1 and TRBJ2-5; unclear D gene. The CDR3 covers 12 residues. Germline V gene lookup returns CDR1 LGHDT and CDR2 YNNKEL (reference sequence). Trimming shortened V by 1 base and J by 4 bases, and 4 bases separated the two germline ends. Here the CDR3 reads CASSQVVETQYF. Here the CDR3 DNA reads TGTGCCAGCAGCCAAGTTGTAGAGACCCAGTACTTC.

This clonotype showed up just a few times. The rearrangement uses TRBV20-1 and TRBJ2-7; 9 nucleotides line up with TRBD2. V lost 6 bases, J lost 1 base, and 13 bases stayed unmatched. Germline loops: CDR1 DFQATT, CDR2 SNEGSKA (reference sequence). The CDR3 length is 16 residues. The DNA of the CDR3 is TGCAGTGCCACTAGGGAGGCTAGCGGGATTTCCTACGAGCAGTACTTC. Amino acids: CSATREASGISYEQYF.

V usage is TRBV20-1 and J usage is TRBJ2-5; 7 positions match TRBD1. The CDR3 spans 14 residues. After removal of 1 base from V and 5 bases from J, the junction contained 7 bases not matched to a gene. Germline CDR1 reads DFQATT; CDR2 reads SNEGSKA (reference sequence). The CDR3 protein is CSARVDRVLETQYF. CDR3 DNA: TGCAGTGCTAGAGTAGACAGGGTCTTGGAGACCCAGTACTTC.

This clonotype was counted at least ten times. In DNA, the CDR3 is TGTGCCATCAGTGATAGGGGACCCACCGGGGAGCTGTTTTTT. This gives the protein CAISDRGPTGELFF. This chain connects TRBV10-3 to TRBJ2-2; either TRBD1 or TRBD2 may supply D (5 bases each). V lost 3 bases and J lost 4, with 9 bases in between. This CDR3 has 14 residues. In germline, CDR1 is ENHRY, CDR2 SYGVKD.

This chain connects TRBV12-3 or TRBV12-4 to TRBJ2-3; 7 positions agree with TRBD2. V lost 3 bases to trimming and J lost 4 bases; unmatched junction nucleotides: 7. The CDR3 loop spans 15 amino acids. This CDR3 reads CASSFTSGVADTQYF. Written as DNA, the CDR3 is TGTGCCAGCAGTTTTACCAGCGGGGTTGCAGATACGCAGTATTTT.

The rearrangement links TRBV6-4 to TRBJ2-3; D perhaps matches TRBD2 (6 bases). The germline CDR1 and CDR2 sequences are MRHNA and SNTAGT. Trimming left V 5 bases short and J 8 bases short, with 14 bases between. The CDR3 length is 13 residues. CDR3 in DNA: TGTGCCAGCAGTAGCCTCCGGGGAGGTACGCAGTATTTT. It translates to CASSSLRGGTQYF.

The chain carries TRBV5-1 and TRBJ2-5; D remains ambiguous. This CDR3 has 13 residues. Per germline, CDR1 SGHRS and CDR2 YFSETQ. Trimming shortened V by 0 bases and J by 4 bases, and 7 bases separated the two germline ends. For the CDR3, the DNA is TGCGCCAGCAGCTTGGTAGTTGGAGAGACCCAGTACTTC. Amino acid sequence: CASSLVVGETQYF. The variable domain in full, with the rest retrieved from reference TRBV5-1 and TRBJ2-5, is KAGVTQTPRYLIKTRGQQVTLSCSPISGHRSVSWYQQTPGQGLQFLFEYFSETQRNKGNFPGRFSGRQFSNSRSEMNVSTLELGDSALYLCASSLVVGETQYFGPGTRLLVL.

This clonotype has only a few counts. The chain joins TRBV6-1 to TRBJ2-2; a weak D match, TRBD1 (6 bases). Trimming removed 6 bases from V and 7 bases from J, with 18 bases in between. This CDR3 comprises 15 residues. Germline values: CDR1 MNHNS, CDR2 SASEGT. CDR3 in amino acids: CASSPGQVRVGELFF. The CDR3 DNA reads TGTGCCAGCAGCCCGGGACAAGTAAGAGTCGGGGAGCTGTTTTTT.

This clonotype showed up just a few times. The rearrangement uses TRBV29-1 and TRBJ1-2, with D possibly being TRBD1 (5 bases). Germline V CDR1 and CDR2: SQVTM, ANQGSEA. V was trimmed by 3 bases and J by 7 bases, leaving 12 bases between them. The CDR3 loop spans 12 amino acids. Written as DNA, the CDR3 is TGCAGCGTTGATAGACAGTCGGGTGGCTACACCTTC. Translated: CSVDRQSGGYTF.

The table lists this clonotype with a few counts. This chain connects TRBV6-1 to TRBJ2-2; TRBD1 matches 7 bases. With V trimmed by 5 bases and J by 5 bases, 2 bases remained unmatched. The CDR3 is 13 residues long. The V gene's germline CDR1 is MNHNS and CDR2 SASEGT. CDR3 bases: TGTGCCAGCAGTAAACAGGGGACCGGGGAGCTGTTTTTT. Residues: CASSKQGTGELFF.

J is TRBJ1-6 and V is TRBV10-3; 7 positions match TRBD1. Germline CDR1 ENHRY, CDR2 SYGVKD. V shed 3 bases and J 13 bases; nucleotides not matched to a gene: 3. The CDR3 covers 12 residues. Here the CDR3 DNA reads TGTGCCATCAGTGACGGGACAGCTCCCCTCCACTTT. Residues: CAISDGTAPLHF.

This chain uses TRBV14 with TRBJ2-3; 8 nucleotides line up with TRBD2. After removal of 1 base from V and 4 bases from J, the junction contained 4 bases not matched to a gene. The germline V gene has CDR1 SGHDN and CDR2 FVKESK. This CDR3 has 15 residues. The CDR3: CASSQGQLAADTQYF. In DNA, the CDR3 is TGTGCCAGCAGCCAAGGGCAACTAGCGGCAGATACGCAGTATTTT.